This TCR beta chain was sequenced in a study of blood T cells in healthy people across ages. On the study more broadly: When template switching was applied, about one barcoded beta molecule was captured per two T cells.

General study findings and limits: Investigators treated diversity estimates from one million T cells as underestimates. Older age coincided with a roughly linear decline in TCR beta diversity per million T cells.

This clonotype has more than one count but fewer than ten. Its antigen is unknown. Using a J-beta primer mix together with a sample-barcoded 5' primer, a second PCR was run for about 6 to 12 cycles. With 12 random nucleotides, a template-switch adaptor tagged each individual cDNA molecule. TCRdb processed the 5' RACE reads anew with MiXCR; each CDR3 protein has one entry. Here the sample spans some 710,000 distinct CDR3 sequences, roughly 20% being singletons. The CDR3 covers 12 residues. Germline CDR1 reads LGHDT; CDR2 reads YNNKEL (reference sequence). Trimming shortened V by 7 bases and J by 6 bases, and 11 bases separated the two germline ends.

The chain employs TRBV3-1 and TRBJ2-3; D is perhaps TRBD1 (5 bases). The source material was blood. This clonotype was obtained from a man between 65 and 85 years old in good health. CDR3 sequence reads: CASTAKGDTQYF. As DNA, the CDR3 is TGTGCCAGCACAGCAAAGGGGGATACGCAGTATTTT.